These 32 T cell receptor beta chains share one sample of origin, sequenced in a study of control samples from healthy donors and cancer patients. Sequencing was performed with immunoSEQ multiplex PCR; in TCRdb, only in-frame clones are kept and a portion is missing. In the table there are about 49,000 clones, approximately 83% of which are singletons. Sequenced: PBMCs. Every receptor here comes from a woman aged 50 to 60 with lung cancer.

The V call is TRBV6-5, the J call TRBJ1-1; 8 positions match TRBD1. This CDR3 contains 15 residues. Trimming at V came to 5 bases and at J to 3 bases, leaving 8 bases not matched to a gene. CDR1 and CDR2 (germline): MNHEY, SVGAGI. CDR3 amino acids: CASSLDRGGYTEAFF. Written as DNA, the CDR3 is TGTGCCAGCAGTCTTGACAGGGGAGGGTACACTGAAGCTTTCTTT.

The DNA for the CDR3 is TGTGCCAGCAGTTATTTGGGACAGTTGATTCGTTGGGACACTGAAGCTTTCTTT. Translating gives CASSYLGQLIRWDTEAFF. The chain joins TRBV28 to TRBJ1-1; the match to TRBD1 covers 7 bases. V gave up 4 bases and J gave up 3 bases; unmatched junction bases: 17. The CDR3 spans 18 residues. Germline CDR1 is MDHEN and CDR2 is SYDVKM.

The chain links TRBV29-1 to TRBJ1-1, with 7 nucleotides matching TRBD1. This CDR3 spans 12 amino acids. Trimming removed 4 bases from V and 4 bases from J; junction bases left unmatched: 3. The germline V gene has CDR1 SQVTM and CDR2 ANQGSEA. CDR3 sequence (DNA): TGCAGCGTTGGAAACAGGGGCACTGAAGCTTTCTTT. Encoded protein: CSVGNRGTEAFF.

The chain's CDR3 is CASKRTGGYTEAFF. In DNA form, the CDR3 reads TGTGCCAGCAAACGGACAGGGGGCTACACTGAAGCTTTCTTT. The gene calls are TRBV6-5 and TRBJ1-1; 11 nucleotides agree with TRBD1. CDR3 size: 14 residues. Trimming took 7 bases from V and 3 from J; bases not matched to a gene: 4. Germline lookup yields CDR1 MNHEY and CDR2 SVGAGI.

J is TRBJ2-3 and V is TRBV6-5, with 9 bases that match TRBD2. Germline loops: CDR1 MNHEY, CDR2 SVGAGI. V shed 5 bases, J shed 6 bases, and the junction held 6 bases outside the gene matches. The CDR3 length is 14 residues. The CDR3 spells CASSLSGGTDTQYF. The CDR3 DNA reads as TGTGCCAGCAGTCTTAGCGGGGGAACTGATACGCAGTATTTT.

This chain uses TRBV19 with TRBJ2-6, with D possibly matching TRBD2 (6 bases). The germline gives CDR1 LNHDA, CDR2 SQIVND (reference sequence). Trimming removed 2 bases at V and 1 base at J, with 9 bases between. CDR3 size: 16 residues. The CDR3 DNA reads TGTGCCAGTAGTATAAGGGGAGGATCTGGGGCCAACGTCCTGACTTTC. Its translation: CASSIRGGSGANVLTF.

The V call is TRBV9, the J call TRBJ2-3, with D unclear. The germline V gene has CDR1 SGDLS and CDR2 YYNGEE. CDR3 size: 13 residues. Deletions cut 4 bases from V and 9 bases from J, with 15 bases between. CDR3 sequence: CASSIPSGETQYF. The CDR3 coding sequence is TGTGCCAGCAGCATCCCGAGTGGAGAAACGCAGTATTTT.

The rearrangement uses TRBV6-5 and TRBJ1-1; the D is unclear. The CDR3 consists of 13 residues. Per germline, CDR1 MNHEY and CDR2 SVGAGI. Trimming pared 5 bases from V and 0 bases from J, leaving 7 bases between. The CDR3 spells CASSRTVNTEAFF. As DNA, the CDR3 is TGTGCCAGCAGTCGGACGGTGAACACTGAAGCTTTCTTT.

The CDR3 nucleotides read TGCGCCAGCAGCTTGGCCGTGGGGGGAGGCACTGAAGCTTTCTTT. Amino acid sequence: CASSLAVGGGTEAFF. V is TRBV5-1 and J is TRBJ1-1; D might be TRBD1 (5 bases). The V end lost 0 bases, the J end lost 4 bases, and 13 bases lay between the germline ends. CDR1 is SGHRS and CDR2 is YFSETQ in the germline V gene. The CDR3 extends over 15 amino acids.

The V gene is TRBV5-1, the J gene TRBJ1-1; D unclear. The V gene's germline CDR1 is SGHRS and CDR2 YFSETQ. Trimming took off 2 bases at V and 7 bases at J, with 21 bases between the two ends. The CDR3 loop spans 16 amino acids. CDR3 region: CASSFGQLAGRSEAFF. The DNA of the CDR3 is TGCGCCAGCAGCTTCGGCCAGCTCGCCGGTAGAAGTGAAGCTTTCTTT.

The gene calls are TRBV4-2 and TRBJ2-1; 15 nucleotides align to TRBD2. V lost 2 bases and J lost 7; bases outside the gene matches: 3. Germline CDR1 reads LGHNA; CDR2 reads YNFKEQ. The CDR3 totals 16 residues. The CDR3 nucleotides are TGTGCCAGCAGCCAATCGGGACTAGCGGGGGGAAATGAGCAGTTCTTC. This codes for CASSQSGLAGGNEQFF.

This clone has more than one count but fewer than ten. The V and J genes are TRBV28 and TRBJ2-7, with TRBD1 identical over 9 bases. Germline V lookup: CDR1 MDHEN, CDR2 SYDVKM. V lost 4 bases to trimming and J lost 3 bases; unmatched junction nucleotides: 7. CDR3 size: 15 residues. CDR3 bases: TGTGCCAGCAGTTCCGCCGGGACAGGGTTCTACGAGCAGTACTTC. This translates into CASSSAGTGFYEQYF.

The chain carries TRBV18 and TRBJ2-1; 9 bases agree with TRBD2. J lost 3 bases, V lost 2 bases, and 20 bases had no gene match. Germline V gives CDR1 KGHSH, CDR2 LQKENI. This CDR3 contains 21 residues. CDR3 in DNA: TGTGCCAGCTCACCAGAGGCGGGGACTAGCCCAGTTGTATCCCTCTACAATGAGCAGTTCTTC. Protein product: CASSPEAGTSPVVSLYNEQFF.

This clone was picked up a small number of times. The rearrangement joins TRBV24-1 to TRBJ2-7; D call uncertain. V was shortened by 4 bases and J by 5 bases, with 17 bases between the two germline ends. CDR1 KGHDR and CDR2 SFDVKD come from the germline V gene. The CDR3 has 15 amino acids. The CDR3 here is CATSDPRASFHEQYF. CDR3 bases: TGTGCCACCAGTGACCCTAGGGCCTCCTTCCACGAGCAGTACTTC.

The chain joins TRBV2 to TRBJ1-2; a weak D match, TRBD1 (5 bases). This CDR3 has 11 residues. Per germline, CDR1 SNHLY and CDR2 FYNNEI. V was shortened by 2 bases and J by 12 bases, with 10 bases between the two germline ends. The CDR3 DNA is TGTGCCAGCAGTGAAATGAGGGGAGACACCTTC. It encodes CASSEMRGDTF. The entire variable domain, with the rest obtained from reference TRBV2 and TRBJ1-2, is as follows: EPEVTQTPSHQVTQMGQEVILRCVPISNHLYFYWYRQILGQKVEFLVSFYNNEISEKSEIFDDQFSVERPDGSNFTLKIRSTKLEDSAMYFCASSEMRGDTFGSGTRLTVV.

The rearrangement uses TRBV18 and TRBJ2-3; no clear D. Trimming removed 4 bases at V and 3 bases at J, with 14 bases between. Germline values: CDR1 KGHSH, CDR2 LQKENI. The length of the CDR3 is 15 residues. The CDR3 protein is CASSLDTQLTDTQYF. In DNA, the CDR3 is TGTGCCAGCTCACTCGACACCCAGCTTACAGATACGCAGTATTTT.

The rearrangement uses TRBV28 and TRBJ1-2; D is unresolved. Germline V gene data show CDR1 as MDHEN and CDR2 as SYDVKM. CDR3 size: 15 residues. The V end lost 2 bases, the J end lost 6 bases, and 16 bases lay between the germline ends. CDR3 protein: CASSLVAWSEDGYTF. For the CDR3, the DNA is TGTGCCAGCAGTTTAGTTGCTTGGTCCGAAGATGGCTACACCTTC.

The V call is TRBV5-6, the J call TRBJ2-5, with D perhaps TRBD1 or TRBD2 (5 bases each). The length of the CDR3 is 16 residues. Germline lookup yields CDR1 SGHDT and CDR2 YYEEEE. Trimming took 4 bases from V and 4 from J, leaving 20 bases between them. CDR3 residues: CASSLVGVGEGETQYF. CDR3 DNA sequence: TGTGCCAGCAGCCTGGTCGGGGTGGGGGAAGGAGAGACCCAGTACTTC. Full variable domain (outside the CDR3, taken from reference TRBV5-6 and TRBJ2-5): DAGVTQSPTHLIKTRGQQVTLRCSPKSGHDTVSWYQQALGQGPQFIFQYYEEEERQRGNFPDRFSGHQFPNYSSELNVNALLLGDSALYLCASSLVGVGEGETQYFGPGTRLLVL.

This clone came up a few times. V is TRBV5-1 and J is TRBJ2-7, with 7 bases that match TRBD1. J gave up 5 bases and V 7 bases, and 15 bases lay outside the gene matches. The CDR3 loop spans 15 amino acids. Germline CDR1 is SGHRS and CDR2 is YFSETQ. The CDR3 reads CASGLVGTDADEQYF. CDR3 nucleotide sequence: TGCGCCAGCGGTCTAGTAGGGACAGACGCTGACGAGCAGTACTTC.

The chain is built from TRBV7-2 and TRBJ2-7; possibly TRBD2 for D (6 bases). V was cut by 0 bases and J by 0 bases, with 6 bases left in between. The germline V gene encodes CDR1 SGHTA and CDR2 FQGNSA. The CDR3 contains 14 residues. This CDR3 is CASSLAGGSYEQYF. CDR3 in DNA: TGTGCCAGCAGCTTAGCGGGGGGCTCCTACGAGCAGTACTTC.

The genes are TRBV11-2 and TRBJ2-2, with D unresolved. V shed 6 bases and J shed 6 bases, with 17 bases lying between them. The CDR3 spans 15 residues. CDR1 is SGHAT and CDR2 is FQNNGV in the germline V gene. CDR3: CASRGPVPSAGELFF. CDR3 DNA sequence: TGTGCCAGCAGGGGTCCTGTGCCGTCGGCCGGGGAGCTGTTTTTT.

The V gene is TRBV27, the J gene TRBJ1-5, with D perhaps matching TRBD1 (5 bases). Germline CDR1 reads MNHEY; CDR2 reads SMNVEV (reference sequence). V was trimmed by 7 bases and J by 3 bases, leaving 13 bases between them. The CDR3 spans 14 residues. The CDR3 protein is CASNVGGNNQPQHF. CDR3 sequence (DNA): TGTGCCAGCAACGTCGGGGGGAACAATCAGCCCCAGCATTTT.

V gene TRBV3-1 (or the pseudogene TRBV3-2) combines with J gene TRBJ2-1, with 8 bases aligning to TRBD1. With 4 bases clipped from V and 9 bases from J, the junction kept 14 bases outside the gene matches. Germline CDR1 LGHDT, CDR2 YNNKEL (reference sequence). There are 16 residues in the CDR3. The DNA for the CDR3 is TGTGCCAGCAGCCGAAAAGCAGGGGGCCATTTGTCTGAGCAGTTCTTC. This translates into CASSRKAGGHLSEQFF.

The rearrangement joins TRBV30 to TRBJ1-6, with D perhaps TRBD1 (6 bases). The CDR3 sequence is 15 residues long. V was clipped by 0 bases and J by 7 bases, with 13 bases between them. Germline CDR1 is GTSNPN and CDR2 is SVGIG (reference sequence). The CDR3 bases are TGTGCCTGGAGTGTAAAAAGGGGGGGAAATTCACCCCTCCACTTT. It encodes CAWSVKRGGNSPLHF.

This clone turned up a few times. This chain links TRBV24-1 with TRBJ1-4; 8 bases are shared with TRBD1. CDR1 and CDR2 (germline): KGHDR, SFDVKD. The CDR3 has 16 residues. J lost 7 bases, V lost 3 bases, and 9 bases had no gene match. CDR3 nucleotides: TGTGCCACCAGTGATGGGACAGGAGCCTCGGGTGAAAAACTGTTTTTT. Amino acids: CATSDGTGASGEKLFF.

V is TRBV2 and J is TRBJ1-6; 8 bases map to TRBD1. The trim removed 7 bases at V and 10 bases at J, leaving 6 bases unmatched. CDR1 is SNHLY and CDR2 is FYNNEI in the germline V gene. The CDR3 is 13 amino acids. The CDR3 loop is CASKRGQASPLHF. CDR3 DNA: TGTGCCAGCAAACGGGGACAGGCCTCACCCCTCCACTTT.

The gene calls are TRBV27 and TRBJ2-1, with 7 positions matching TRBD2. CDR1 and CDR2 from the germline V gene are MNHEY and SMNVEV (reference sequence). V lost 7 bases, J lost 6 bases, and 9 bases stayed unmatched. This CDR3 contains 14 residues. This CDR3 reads CASTPSGAINEQFF. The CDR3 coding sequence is TGTGCCAGCACCCCGAGCGGGGCTATCAATGAGCAGTTCTTC.

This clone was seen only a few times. In nucleotides, the CDR3 is TGTGCCAGCAGAAGGGCAGGGGAACAGCCCCAGCATTTT. Translating it yields CASRRAGEQPQHF. The V and J genes are TRBV5-6 and TRBJ1-5; D perhaps matches TRBD1 (6 bases). Germline V CDR1 and CDR2: SGHDT, YYEEEE. Trimming shortened V by 5 bases and J by 7 bases, and 13 bases separated the two germline ends. The CDR3 runs to 13 residues.

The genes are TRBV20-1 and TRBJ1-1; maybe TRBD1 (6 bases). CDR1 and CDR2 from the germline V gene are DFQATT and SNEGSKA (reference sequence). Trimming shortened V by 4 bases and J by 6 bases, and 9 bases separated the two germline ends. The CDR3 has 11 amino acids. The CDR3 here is CSAMTGPEAFF. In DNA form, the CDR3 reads TGCAGTGCTATGACAGGACCTGAAGCTTTCTTT.

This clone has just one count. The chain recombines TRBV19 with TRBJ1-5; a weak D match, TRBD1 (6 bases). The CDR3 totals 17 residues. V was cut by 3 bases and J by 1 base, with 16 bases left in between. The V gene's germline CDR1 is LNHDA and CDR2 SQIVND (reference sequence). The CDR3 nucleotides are TGTGCCAGTAGTATTTCCGTAGGGGGAGTAAGCAATCAGCCCCAGCATTTT. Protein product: CASSISVGGVSNQPQHF.

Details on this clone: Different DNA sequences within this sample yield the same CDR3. CDR3 nucleotides: TGTGCCAGCAGCCAACCGGGATCGAATAATGAAAAACTGTTTTTT. Translating gives CASSQPGSNNEKLFF. The rearrangement uses TRBV14 and TRBJ1-4, with no clear D. Deletions cut 2 bases from V and 4 bases from J, with 11 bases between. CDR3 length: 15 residues. Germline values: CDR1 SGHDN, CDR2 FVKESK.

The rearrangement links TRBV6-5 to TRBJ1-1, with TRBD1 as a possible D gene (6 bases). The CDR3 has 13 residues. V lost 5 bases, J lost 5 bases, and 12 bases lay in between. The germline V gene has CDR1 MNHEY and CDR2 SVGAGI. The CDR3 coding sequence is TGTGCCAGCAGTACAGGGTTCGAAACTGAAGCTTTCTTT. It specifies CASSTGFETEAFF.